This passage covers 22 T cell receptor beta chains from one sample sequenced in a study of T cells in Graves' hyperthyroidism and ophthalmopathy. RNA transcripts gave rise to amplified TCR beta CDR3 regions. With the HTBI primer set, the TCR CDR3 went through a first round of RT-PCR. TCRdb re-derived calls from the multiplex PCR reads in MiXCR, one entry per CDR3 protein. The table lists about 520,000 distinct CDR3 sequences, around 24% of them singletons. Material for sequencing was blood. The receptors were sampled from a young woman with Graves' ophthalmopathy.

This clonotype showed up many times. The rearrangement joins TRBV2 to TRBJ1-5, with no clear D. Germline CDR1 is SNHLY and CDR2 is FYNNEI. The V gene lost 6 bases and the J gene lost 6 bases, with 9 bases spanning the gap. The CDR3 sequence is 12 residues long. CDR3 bases: TGTGCCAGCAGCGGGGAGACTCAGCCCCAGCATTTT. Protein sequence: CASSGETQPQHF.

In this sample, this clonotype turned up many times. The chain recombines TRBV2 with TRBJ1-1, with D maybe TRBD1 (5 bases). Germline V lookup: CDR1 SNHLY, CDR2 FYNNEI. This CDR3 spans 14 amino acids. V shed 3 bases and J shed 3 bases, with 11 bases lying between them. The CDR3 coding sequence is TGTGCCAGCAGTGATTCAGGGATGGACACTGAAGCTTTCTTT. Translated: CASSDSGMDTEAFF.

This clonotype was found a few times. The chain carries TRBV11-2 and TRBJ2-7; D is tentatively TRBD1 or TRBD2 (5 bases each). CDR1 and CDR2 from the germline V gene are SGHAT and FQNNGV. This CDR3 has 15 amino acids. The ends were cut back, 5 bases at V and 0 bases at J, with 14 bases in the middle. The CDR3 loop is CASSLGPLGSYEQYF. The CDR3 DNA follows: TGTGCCAGCAGCCTGGGACCGCTCGGCTCCTACGAGCAGTACTTC.

This clonotype was observed a few times. This chain uses TRBV4-1 with TRBJ2-5; possible D gene TRBD2, 6 bases. Germline V CDR1 and CDR2: MGHRA, YSYEKL. The CDR3 consists of 15 residues. V was shortened by 2 bases and J by 5 bases, with 15 bases between the two germline ends. CDR3 coding DNA: TGCGCCAGCAGCCAACTAGCGTCCGGGTGGGAGACCCAGTACTTC. This codes for CASSQLASGWETQYF.

The table lists this clonotype with a few counts. The chain uses TRBV2 and TRBJ1-1, with D unresolved. The CDR3 sequence is 16 residues long. Trimming took 0 bases from V and 4 from J, leaving 15 bases between them. Germline-derived CDR1 and CDR2 are SNHLY and FYNNEI. The CDR3 loop reads CASSEAGVVTGTEAFF. The DNA of the CDR3 is TGTGCCAGCAGTGAAGCTGGGGTGGTCACGGGCACTGAAGCTTTCTTT.

This clonotype was recorded at least ten times. V is TRBV12-3 or TRBV12-4 and J is TRBJ2-2; D uncertain. CDR3 length: 14 residues. The V and J ends lost 10 bases and 0 bases respectively, with 12 bases between them. CDR3 DNA sequence: TGTGCCACGGGTCTGCAGACGAACACCGGGGAGCTGTTTTTT. This translates into CATGLQTNTGELFF.

This clonotype occurred many times. The chain has TRBV19 and TRBJ2-7; 11 nucleotides line up with TRBD1. This CDR3 is built from 14 residues. The V gene end was trimmed by 6 bases and the J gene end by 3 bases; junction bases not matched to a gene: 4. Looked up from germline, CDR1 is LNHDA and CDR2 is SQIVND (reference sequence). CDR3 amino acids: CASRVGTGGYEQYF. Here the CDR3 DNA reads TGTGCCAGTAGAGTTGGGACAGGGGGCTACGAGCAGTACTTC.

This clonotype was picked up many times. The CDR3 DNA sequence: TGCAGTGTTATTGGGGGCAGAGTCCAGACCTATGGCTACACCTTC. Residues: CSVIGGRVQTYGYTF. The chain has TRBV20-1 and TRBJ1-2; a weak D match, TRBD1 (6 bases). Germline CDR1 DFQATT, CDR2 SNEGSKA (reference sequence). The CDR3 extends over 15 amino acids. V was clipped by 7 bases and J by 4 bases, with 22 bases between them.

This clonotype was seen repeatedly, ten times or more. This chain uses TRBV20-1 with TRBJ2-5; TRBD2 aligns across 8 bases. The length of the CDR3 is 14 residues. J was trimmed by 6 bases and V by 0 bases; bases with no gene match: 6. Germline lookup yields CDR1 DFQATT and CDR2 SNEGSKA (reference sequence). The CDR3 sequence is CSARDASGRQTQYF. In DNA form, the CDR3 reads TGCAGTGCTAGAGACGCTAGCGGGCGGCAGACCCAGTACTTC.

The chain combines TRBV28 with TRBJ1-5, with TRBD1 identical over 9 bases. V gave up 3 bases and J gave up 5 bases; unmatched junction bases: 11. Germline lookup yields CDR1 MDHEN and CDR2 SYDVKM. This CDR3 contains 17 residues. CDR3 nucleotides: TGTGCCAGCAGTTTCAATGGGGCTAGACAGGGGGATCAGCCCCAGCATTTT. Its protein is CASSFNGARQGDQPQHF. Complete variable domain (other parts from reference TRBV28 and TRBJ1-5): DVKVTQSSRYLVKRTGEKVFLECVQDMDHENMFWYRQDPGLGLRLIYFSYDVKMKEKGDIPEGYSVSREKKERFSLILESASTNQTSMYLCASSFNGARQGDQPQHFGDGTRLSIL.

This clonotype was seen repeatedly, ten times or more. V is TRBV18 and J is TRBJ2-2; D not resolved. Germline lookup yields CDR1 KGHSH and CDR2 LQKENI. Trimming removed 0 bases from V and 1 base from J, with 3 bases in between. The CDR3 is made up of 14 amino acids. The chain's CDR3 is CASSPPGNTGELFF. The CDR3 nucleotides are TGTGCCAGCTCACCACCCGGGAACACCGGGGAGCTGTTTTTT.

In its sample, this clonotype was seen many times. The chain has TRBV14 and TRBJ2-3, with D perhaps TRBD1 (6 bases). In germline, CDR1 is SGHDN, CDR2 FVKESK. The CDR3 length is 14 residues. V lost 3 bases, J lost 5 bases, and 12 bases lay in between. For the CDR3, the DNA is TGTGCCAGCAGCCATCCGGGACAACGAGATACGCAGTATTTT. Protein: CASSHPGQRDTQYF. The variable domain in full, completed from reference TRBV14 and TRBJ2-3, reads EAGVTQFPSHSVIEKGQTVTLRCDPISGHDNLYWYRRVMGKEIKFLLHFVKESKQDESGMPNNRFLAERTGGTYSTLKVQPAELEDSGVYFCASSHPGQRDTQYFGPGTRLTVL.

In this sample, this clonotype turned up many times. This chain links TRBV7-9 with TRBJ1-1; 9 nucleotides align to TRBD1. Germline V gives CDR1 SEHNR, CDR2 FQNEAQ (reference sequence). V trimming: 4 bases; J trimming: 4 bases; junction bases outside the gene matches: 4. The CDR3 has 14 amino acids. CDR3: CASSWTGEGTEAFF. Written as DNA, the CDR3 is TGTGCCAGCAGCTGGACAGGGGAAGGCACTGAAGCTTTCTTT.

This clonotype was counted once. The genes are TRBV4-2 and TRBJ1-1; a weak D match, TRBD1 (5 bases). The CDR3 sequence is 15 residues long. Trimming pared 2 bases from V and 2 bases from J, leaving 12 bases between. CDR1 and CDR2 (germline): LGHNA, YNFKEQ. This CDR3 is CASSQSSTDNTEAFF. The CDR3 DNA is TGTGCCAGCAGCCAAAGTTCGACAGATAACACTGAAGCTTTCTTT.

The table lists this clonotype with a few counts. This sequence may be a read error, since a much larger clone differs from it by one base. The rearrangement joins TRBV6-2 or TRBV6-3 to TRBJ2-7; 7 bases agree with TRBD2. Germline CDR1 and CDR2: MNHEY and SVGEGT. V lost 5 bases to trimming and J lost 6 bases; unmatched junction nucleotides: 10. This CDR3 contains 14 residues. The chain's CDR3 is CASSTAAGEFEQYF. CDR3 DNA sequence: TGTGCCAGCAGTACCGCCGCGGGGGAGTTCGAGCAGTACTTC.

The chain links TRBV2 to TRBJ1-1; unclear D gene. The CDR3 consists of 13 residues. V dropped 5 bases and J dropped 1 base, with 8 bases sitting between them. Germline CDR1 and CDR2: SNHLY and FYNNEI. The CDR3 loop reads CASSPHSNTEAFF. The CDR3 nucleotides are TGTGCCAGCAGTCCGCACTCGAACACTGAAGCTTTCTTT.

This clonotype was seen at least ten times. CDR3 coding DNA: TGTGCCAGCAGCTTTACGGGGGAAGCTGGAAACACCATATATTTT. Its translation is CASSFTGEAGNTIYF. This sequence joins TRBV7-2 and TRBJ1-3; TRBD1 might be the D (5 bases). Per the germline V gene, CDR1 is SGHTA and CDR2 is FQGNSA. The CDR3 runs to 15 residues. V was cut by 3 bases and J by 2 bases, with 11 bases left in between. Together with reference TRBV7-2 and TRBJ1-3, the CDR3 gives the full variable domain: GAGVSQSPSNKVTEKGKDVELRCDPISGHTALYWYRQSLGQGLEFLIYFQGNSAPDKSGLPSDRFSAERTGGSVSTLTIQRTQQEDSAVYLCASSFTGEAGNTIYFGEGSWLTVV.

The sample holds a few counts of this clonotype. The genes are TRBV7-9 and TRBJ2-7; D not resolved. CDR3 length: 14 residues. The germline gives CDR1 SEHNR, CDR2 FQNEAQ (reference sequence). V lost 3 bases, J lost 0 bases, and 9 bases lay in between. The CDR3 region is CASSFYSDSYEQYF. CDR3 DNA: TGTGCCAGCAGCTTCTATTCGGACTCCTACGAGCAGTACTTC.

This clonotype occurred many times. This chain joins TRBV30 and TRBJ2-5; 7 bases agree with TRBD1. There are 14 residues in the CDR3. V lost 0 bases to trimming and J lost 5 bases; unmatched junction nucleotides: 6. Germline V gene lookup returns CDR1 GTSNPN and CDR2 SVGIG (reference sequence). CDR3 nucleotide sequence: TGTGCCTGGAGTGTAAAAGGGGGCCTGGAGACCCAGTACTTC. It is translated as CAWSVKGGLETQYF.

The V call is TRBV11-2, the J call TRBJ2-5; TRBD2 aligns across 8 bases. Germline loops: CDR1 SGHAT, CDR2 FQNNGV. The CDR3 extends over 15 amino acids. The junction had 5 bases not matched to a gene; V was cut back by 4 bases and J by 1 base. The CDR3, as DNA: TGTGCCAGCAGCTGGGCGACTAGCGCCCAAGAGACCCAGTACTTC. It yields the protein CASSWATSAQETQYF.

There are many counts of this clonotype. This chain joins TRBV10-3 and TRBJ1-1; D may be TRBD1 (5 bases). Germline lookup yields CDR1 ENHRY and CDR2 SYGVKD. Trimming stripped 4 bases from V and 3 bases from J, with 12 bases between. The CDR3 is 14 residues long. As DNA, the CDR3 is TGTGCCATCAGTGGAGACGGGGGTGACACTGAAGCTTTCTTT. Its translation is CAISGDGGDTEAFF.

This rearrangement joins TRBV30 to TRBJ1-1; D remains unclear. Germline V gene lookup returns CDR1 GTSNPN and CDR2 SVGIG (reference sequence). This CDR3 region has 14 residues. V was cut by 3 bases and J by 0 bases, with 11 bases left in between. CDR3 DNA sequence: TGTGCCTGGAGAGCTAATATACTGAACACTGAAGCTTTCTTT. It specifies CAWRANILNTEAFF. The variable domain in full, completed from reference TRBV30 and TRBJ1-1, reads SQTIHQWPATLVQPVGSPLSLECTVEGTSNPNLYWYRQAAGRGLQLLFYSVGIGQISSEVPQNLSASRPQDRQFILSSKKLLLSDSGFYLCAWRANILNTEAFFGQGTRLTVV.